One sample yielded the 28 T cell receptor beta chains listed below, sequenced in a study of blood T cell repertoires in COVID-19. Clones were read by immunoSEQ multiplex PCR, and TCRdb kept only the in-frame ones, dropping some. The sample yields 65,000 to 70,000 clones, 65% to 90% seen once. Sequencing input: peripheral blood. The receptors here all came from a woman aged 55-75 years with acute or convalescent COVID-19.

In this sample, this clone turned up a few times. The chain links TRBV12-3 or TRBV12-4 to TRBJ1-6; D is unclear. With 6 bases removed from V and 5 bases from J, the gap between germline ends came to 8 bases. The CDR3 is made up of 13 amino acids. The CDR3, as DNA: TGTGCCAGCAGCCGACTTAATAATTCACCCCTCCACTTT. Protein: CASSRLNNSPLHF.

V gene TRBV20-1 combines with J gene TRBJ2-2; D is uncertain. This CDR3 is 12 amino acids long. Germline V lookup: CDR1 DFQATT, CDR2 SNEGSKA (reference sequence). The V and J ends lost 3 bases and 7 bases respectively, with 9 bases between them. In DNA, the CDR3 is TGCAGTGCTAGTCGGGTGGACGGGGAGCTGTTTTTT. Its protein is CSASRVDGELFF.

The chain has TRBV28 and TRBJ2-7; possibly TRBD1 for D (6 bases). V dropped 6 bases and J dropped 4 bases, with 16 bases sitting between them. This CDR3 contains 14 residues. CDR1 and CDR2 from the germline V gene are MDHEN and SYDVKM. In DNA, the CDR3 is TGTGCCAGCAGCGATAGGGGGACCTCATACGAGCAGTACTTC. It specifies CASSDRGTSYEQYF.

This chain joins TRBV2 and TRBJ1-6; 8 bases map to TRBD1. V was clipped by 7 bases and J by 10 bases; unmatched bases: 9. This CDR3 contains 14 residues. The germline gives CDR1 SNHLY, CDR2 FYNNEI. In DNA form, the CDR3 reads TGTGCCAGCATCGGGGACAGGTCCCGATCACCCCTCCACTTT. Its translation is CASIGDRSRSPLHF. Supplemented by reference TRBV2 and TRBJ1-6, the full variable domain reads EPEVTQTPSHQVTQMGQEVILRCVPISNHLYFYWYRQILGQKVEFLVSFYNNEISEKSEIFDDQFSVERPDGSNFTLKIRSTKLEDSAMYFCASIGDRSRSPLHFGNGTRLTVT.

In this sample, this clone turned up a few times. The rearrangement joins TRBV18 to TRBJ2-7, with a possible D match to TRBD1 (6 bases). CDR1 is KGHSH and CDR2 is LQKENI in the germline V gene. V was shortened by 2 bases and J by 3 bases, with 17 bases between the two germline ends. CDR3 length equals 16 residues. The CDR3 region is CASSPSGVLTGYEQYF. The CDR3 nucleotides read TGTGCCAGCTCACCATCAGGGGTCCTCACTGGCTACGAGCAGTACTTC.

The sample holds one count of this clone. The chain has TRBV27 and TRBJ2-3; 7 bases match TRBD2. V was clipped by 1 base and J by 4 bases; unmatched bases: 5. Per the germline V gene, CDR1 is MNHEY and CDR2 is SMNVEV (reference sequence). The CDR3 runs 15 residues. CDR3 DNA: TGTGCCAGCAGTTTATTCGGGAGGACGGCAGATACGCAGTATTTT. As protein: CASSLFGRTADTQYF.

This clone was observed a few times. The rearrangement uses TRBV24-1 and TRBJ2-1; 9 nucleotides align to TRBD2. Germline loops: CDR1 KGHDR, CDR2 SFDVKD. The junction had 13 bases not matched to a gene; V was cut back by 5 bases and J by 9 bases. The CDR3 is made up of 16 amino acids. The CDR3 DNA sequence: TGTGCCACCAGTGTGGCTAGCGGGACGGGGAATGCTGAGCAGTTCTTC. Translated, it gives CATSVASGTGNAEQFF.

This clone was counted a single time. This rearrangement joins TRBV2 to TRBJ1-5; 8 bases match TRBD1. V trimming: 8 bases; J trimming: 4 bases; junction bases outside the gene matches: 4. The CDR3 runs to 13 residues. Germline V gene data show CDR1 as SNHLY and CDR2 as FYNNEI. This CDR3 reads CASEWTGNQPQHF. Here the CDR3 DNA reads TGTGCCAGCGAGTGGACAGGGAATCAGCCCCAGCATTTT.

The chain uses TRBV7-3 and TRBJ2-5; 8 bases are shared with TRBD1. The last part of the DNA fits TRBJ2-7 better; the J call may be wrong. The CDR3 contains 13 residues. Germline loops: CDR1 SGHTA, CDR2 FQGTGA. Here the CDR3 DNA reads TGTGCCAGCAGCTTAACCGGACAGGGCGAGCAGTACTTC. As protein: CASSLTGQGEQYF.

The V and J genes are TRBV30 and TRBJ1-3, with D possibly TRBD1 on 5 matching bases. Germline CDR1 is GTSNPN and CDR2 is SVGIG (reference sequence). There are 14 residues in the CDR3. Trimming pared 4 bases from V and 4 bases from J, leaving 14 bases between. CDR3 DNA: TGTGCCTGGACCCCTGGGCAGGGAGGAAACACCATATATTTT. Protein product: CAWTPGQGGNTIYF.

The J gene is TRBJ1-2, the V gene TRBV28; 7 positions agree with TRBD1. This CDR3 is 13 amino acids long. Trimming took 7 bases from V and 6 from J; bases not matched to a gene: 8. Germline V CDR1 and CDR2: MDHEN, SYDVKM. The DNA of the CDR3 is TGTGCCAGCATCACCGACAGGGCTCATGGCTACACCTTC. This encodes CASITDRAHGYTF.

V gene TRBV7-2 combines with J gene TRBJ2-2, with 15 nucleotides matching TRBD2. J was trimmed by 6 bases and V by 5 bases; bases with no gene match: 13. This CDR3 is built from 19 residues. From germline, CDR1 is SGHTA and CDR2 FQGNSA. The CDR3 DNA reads TGTGCCAGCAGCCCCCGTGGGACTAGCGGGGGGAGAGCTTCCGGGGAGCTGTTTTTT. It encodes CASSPRGTSGGRASGELFF.

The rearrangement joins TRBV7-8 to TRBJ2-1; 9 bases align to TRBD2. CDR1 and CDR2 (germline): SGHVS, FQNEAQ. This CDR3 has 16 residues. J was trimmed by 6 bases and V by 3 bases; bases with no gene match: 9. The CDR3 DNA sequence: TGTGCCAGCAGCTTCGCGGGGGGGCCTTCCCTCAATGAGCAGTTCTTC. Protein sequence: CASSFAGGPSLNEQFF.

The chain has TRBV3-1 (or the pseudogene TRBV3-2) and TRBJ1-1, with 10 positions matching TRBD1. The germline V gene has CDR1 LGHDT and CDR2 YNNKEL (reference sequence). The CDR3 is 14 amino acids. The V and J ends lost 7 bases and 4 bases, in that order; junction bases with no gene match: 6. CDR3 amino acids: CASKWTGGGTEAFF. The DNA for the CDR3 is TGTGCCAGCAAATGGACAGGGGGTGGCACTGAAGCTTTCTTT.

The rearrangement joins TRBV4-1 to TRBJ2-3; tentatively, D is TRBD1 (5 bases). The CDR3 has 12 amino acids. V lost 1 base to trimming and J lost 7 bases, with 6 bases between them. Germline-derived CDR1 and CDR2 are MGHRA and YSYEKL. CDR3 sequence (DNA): TGCGCCAGCAGCCAAGCAGGGTATACGCAGTATTTT. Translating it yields CASSQAGYTQYF.

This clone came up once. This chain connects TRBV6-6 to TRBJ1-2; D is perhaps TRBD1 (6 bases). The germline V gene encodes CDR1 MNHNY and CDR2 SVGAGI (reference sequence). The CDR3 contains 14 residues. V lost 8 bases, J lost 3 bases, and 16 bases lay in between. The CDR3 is CASGKQGSDYGYTF. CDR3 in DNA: TGTGCCAGCGGGAAACAGGGTTCGGACTATGGCTACACCTTC.

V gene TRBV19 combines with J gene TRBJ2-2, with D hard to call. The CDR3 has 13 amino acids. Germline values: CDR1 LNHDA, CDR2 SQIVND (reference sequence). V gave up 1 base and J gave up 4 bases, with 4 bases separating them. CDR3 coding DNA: TGTGCCAGTAGTATAGCCGTCACCGGGGAGCTGTTTTTT. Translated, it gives CASSIAVTGELFF.

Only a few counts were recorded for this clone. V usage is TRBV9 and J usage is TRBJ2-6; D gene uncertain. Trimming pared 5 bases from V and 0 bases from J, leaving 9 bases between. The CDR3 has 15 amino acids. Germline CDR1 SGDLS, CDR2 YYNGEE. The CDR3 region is CASSTRLSGANVLTF. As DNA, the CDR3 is TGTGCCAGCAGTACGAGACTCTCTGGGGCCAACGTCCTGACTTTC.

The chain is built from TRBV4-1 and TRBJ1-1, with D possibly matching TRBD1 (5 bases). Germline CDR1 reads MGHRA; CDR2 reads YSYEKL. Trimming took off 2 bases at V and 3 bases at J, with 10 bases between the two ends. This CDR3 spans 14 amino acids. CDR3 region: CASSQQGAYTEAFF. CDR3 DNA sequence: TGCGCCAGCAGCCAACAGGGTGCGTACACTGAAGCTTTCTTT.

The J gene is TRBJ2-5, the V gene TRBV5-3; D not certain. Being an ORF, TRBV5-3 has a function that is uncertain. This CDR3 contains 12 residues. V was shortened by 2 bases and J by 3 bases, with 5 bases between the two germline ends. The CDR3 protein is CARSFIEETQYF. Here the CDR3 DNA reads TGTGCCAGAAGCTTCATAGAAGAGACCCAGTACTTC.

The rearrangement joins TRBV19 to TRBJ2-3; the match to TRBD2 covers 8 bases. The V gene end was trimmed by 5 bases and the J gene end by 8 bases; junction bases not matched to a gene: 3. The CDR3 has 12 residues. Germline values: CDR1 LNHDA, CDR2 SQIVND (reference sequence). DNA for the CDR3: TGTGCCAGTAGTGAGGCGGGGGGTACGCAGTATTTT. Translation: CASSEAGGTQYF. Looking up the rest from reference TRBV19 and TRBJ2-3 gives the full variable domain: DGGITQSPKYLFRKEGQNVTLSCEQNLNHDAMYWYRQDPGQGLRLIYYSQIVNDFQKGDIAEGYSVSREKKESFPLTVTSAQKNPTAFYLCASSEAGGTQYFGPGTRLTVL.

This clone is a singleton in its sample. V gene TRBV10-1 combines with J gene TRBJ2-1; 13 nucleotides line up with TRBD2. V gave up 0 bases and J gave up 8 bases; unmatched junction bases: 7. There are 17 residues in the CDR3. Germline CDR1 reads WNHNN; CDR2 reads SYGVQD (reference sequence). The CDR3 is CASSESGLAGVSDEQFF. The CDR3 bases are TGCGCCAGCAGTGAGTCAGGACTAGCGGGAGTGAGCGATGAGCAGTTCTTC.

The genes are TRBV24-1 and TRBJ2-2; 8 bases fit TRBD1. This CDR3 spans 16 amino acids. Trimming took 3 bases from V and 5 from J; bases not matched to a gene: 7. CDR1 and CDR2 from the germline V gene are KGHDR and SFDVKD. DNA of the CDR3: TGTGCCACCAGTGATGAACGACAGGGGAGGACCGGGGAGCTGTTTTTT. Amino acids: CATSDERQGRTGELFF.

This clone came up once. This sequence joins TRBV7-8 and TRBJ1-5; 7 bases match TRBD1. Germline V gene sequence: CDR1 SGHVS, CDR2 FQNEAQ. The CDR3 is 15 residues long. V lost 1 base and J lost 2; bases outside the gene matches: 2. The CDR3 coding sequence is TGTGCCAGCAGCTTAGTTGGGACAGGCAATCAGCCCCAGCATTTT. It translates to CASSLVGTGNQPQHF.

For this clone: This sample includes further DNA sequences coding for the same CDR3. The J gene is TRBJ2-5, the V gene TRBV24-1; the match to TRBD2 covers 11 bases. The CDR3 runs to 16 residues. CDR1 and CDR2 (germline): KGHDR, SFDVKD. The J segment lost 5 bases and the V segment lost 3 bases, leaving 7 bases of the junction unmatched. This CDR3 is CATSDPIAGGQETQYF. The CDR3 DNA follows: TGTGCCACCAGTGATCCTATAGCGGGGGGGCAGGAGACCCAGTACTTC.

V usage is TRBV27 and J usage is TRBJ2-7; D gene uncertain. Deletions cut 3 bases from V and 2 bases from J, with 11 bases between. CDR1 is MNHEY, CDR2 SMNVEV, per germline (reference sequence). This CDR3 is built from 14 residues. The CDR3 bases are TGTGCCAGCAGTTTCTCTCGTCAGGCCTACGAGCAGTACTTC. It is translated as CASSFSRQAYEQYF.

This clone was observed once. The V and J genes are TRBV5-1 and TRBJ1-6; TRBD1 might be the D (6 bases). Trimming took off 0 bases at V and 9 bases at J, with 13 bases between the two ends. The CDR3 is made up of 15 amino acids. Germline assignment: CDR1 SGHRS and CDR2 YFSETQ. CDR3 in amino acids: CASSLGDRHGSPLHF. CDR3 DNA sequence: TGCGCCAGCAGCTTGGGTGACAGGCATGGTTCACCCCTCCACTTT. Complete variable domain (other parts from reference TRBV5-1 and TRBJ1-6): KAGVTQTPRYLIKTRGQQVTLSCSPISGHRSVSWYQQTPGQGLQFLFEYFSETQRNKGNFPGRFSGRQFSNSRSEMNVSTLELGDSALYLCASSLGDRHGSPLHFGNGTRLTVT.

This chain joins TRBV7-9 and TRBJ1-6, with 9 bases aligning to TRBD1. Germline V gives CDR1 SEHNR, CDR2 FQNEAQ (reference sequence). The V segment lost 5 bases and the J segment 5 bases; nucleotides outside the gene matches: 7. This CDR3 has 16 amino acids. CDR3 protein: CASSKTRTGDNSPLHF. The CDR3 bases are TGTGCCAGCAGCAAGACCCGGACAGGGGATAATTCACCCCTCCACTTT.